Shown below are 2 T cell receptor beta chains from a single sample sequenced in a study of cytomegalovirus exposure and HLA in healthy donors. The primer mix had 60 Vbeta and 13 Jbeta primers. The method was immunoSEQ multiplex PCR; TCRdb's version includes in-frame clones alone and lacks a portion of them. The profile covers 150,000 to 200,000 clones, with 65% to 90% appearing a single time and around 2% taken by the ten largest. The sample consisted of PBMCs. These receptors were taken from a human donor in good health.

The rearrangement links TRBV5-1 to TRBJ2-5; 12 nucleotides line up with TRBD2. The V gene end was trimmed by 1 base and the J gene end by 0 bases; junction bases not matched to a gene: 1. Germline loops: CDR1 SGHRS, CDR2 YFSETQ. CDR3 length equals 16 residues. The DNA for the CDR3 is TGCGCCAGCAGCTTGACTAGCGGGGGGTACCAAGAGACCCAGTACTTC. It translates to CASSLTSGGYQETQYF.

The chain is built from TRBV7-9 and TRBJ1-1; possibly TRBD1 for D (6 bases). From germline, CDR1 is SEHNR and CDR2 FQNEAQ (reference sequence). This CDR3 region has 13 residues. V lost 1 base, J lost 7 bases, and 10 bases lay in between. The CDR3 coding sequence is TGTGCCAGCAGCTTAGATGGGGGCAGTGAAGCTTTCTTT. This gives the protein CASSLDGGSEAFF.